These T cell receptor beta chains were read from a single sample in a study of blood T cell repertoires in COVID-19. The repertoire was sequenced with immunoSEQ multiplex PCR; TCRdb's copy has only in-frame clones and lacks some. The table shows 40,000 to 50,000 clones, with about 77% occurring only once. The sequenced sample consisted of peripheral blood. These receptors were collected from a woman in her 70s with acute or convalescent COVID-19. The CDR3 runs from the conserved cysteine through the conserved F or W. A D gene is named only where the DNA matches it firmly. Where a row states a size, it is once, few, many or the class of an expanded clone; other rows omit it.

V	size	D	J	DNA	CDR3
TRBV18	.	.	TRBJ1-1	TGTGCCAGCTCACAGGGGTGGGTCACTGAAGCTTTCTTT	CASSQGWVTEAFF
TRBV18	.	TRBD1	TRBJ1-1	TGTGCCAGCTCACCAGGGACAGATAGCGAAGCTTTCTTT	CASSPGTDSEAFF
TRBV5-1	.	.	TRBJ2-2	TGCGCCAGCAGCTTGGCCGGTCACACCGGGGAGCTGTTTTTT	CASSLAGHTGELFF
TRBV4-3	.	.	TRBJ2-1	TGCGCCAGCAGCCAAGGGGCGAACCGGGGGAGTGAGCAGTTCTTC	CASSQGANRGSEQFF
TRBV11-1	.	.	TRBJ2-1	TGTGCCAGCAGCTACTCCCTAGCGATCACCTACAATGAGCAGTTCTTC	CASSYSLAITYNEQFF
TRBV3-1/TRBV3-2	.	.	TRBJ2-1	TGTGCCAGCAGCTCGATGACTAGTTCCCATGAGCAGTTCTTC	CASSSMTSSHEQFF
TRBV10-3	.	TRBD1	TRBJ1-1	TGTGCCATCAGCGTCCCGGGACAGGGTAAAGCTTTCTTT	CAISVPGQGKAFF
TRBV2	few	.	TRBJ2-7	TGTGCCAGCAGAAATCAACAGGGTCGAGGGGAGCAGTACTTC	CASRNQQGRGEQYF
TRBV3-1/TRBV3-2	.	.	TRBJ2-5	TGTGCCAGCAGCCAAGTCCGGGTTCAAAGGGAGACCCAGTACTTC	CASSQVRVQRETQYF
TRBV28	.	TRBD1	TRBJ1-3	TGTGCCAGCAGTTTAATCGGACAGGGGGCTGGAAACACCATATATTTT	CASSLIGQGAGNTIYF
TRBV7-2	once	.	TRBJ2-7	TGTGCCAGCAGCTTAGCTATAGCCTACGAGCAGTACTTC	CASSLAIAYEQYF
TRBV19	.	TRBD1	TRBJ2-2	TGTGCCAGTAGTGCGGACAGGGGATCTTGGTCCGGGGAGCTGTTTTTT	CASSADRGSWSGELFF
TRBV19	many	TRBD2	TRBJ2-3	TGTGCCAGTAGTGGGGGACAGGGACTAGCGGGCCATCCTAGCACAGATACGCAGTATTTT	CASSGGQGLAGHPSTDTQYF
TRBV15	.	.	TRBJ2-1	TGTGCCACCAGCAGAGAAGTTCCTAGCTCCTACAATGAGCAGTTCTTC	CATSREVPSSYNEQFF
TRBV6-4	.	TRBD1	TRBJ2-5	TGTGCCAGCAGTGACTCCACCGGGACAGGGCCCGAGACCCAGTACTTC	CASSDSTGTGPETQYF
TRBV9	.	.	TRBJ1-2	TGTGCCAGCAGCGCCCCCACAGGGATCTATGGCTACACCTTC	CASSAPTGIYGYTF
TRBV7-2	.	.	TRBJ2-1	TGTGCCAGCAGCTTAGTGTACTACAATGAGCAGTTCTTC	CASSLVYYNEQFF
TRBV28	.	TRBD1	TRBJ2-7	TGTGCCAGCAGTTATCTCCGGTCAGGGGGCAAATCCTACGAGCAGTACTTC	CASSYLRSGGKSYEQYF
TRBV4-3	.	TRBD2	TRBJ2-1	TGCGCCAGCAGCCAAGTCCCTAGCGGCGATGGGTACAATGAGCAGTTCTTC	CASSQVPSGDGYNEQFF
TRBV5-4	.	TRBD2	TRBJ2-7	TGTGCCAGCAAGCGGGAGGGCTCCTACGAGCAGTACTTC	CASKREGSYEQYF
TRBV19	.	.	TRBJ1-5	TGTGCCAGTACCAGCGGCCGTTATCAGCCCCAGCATTTT	CASTSGRYQPQHF
TRBV7-3	once	.	TRBJ2-3	TGTGCCAGCAGCTTACGTACAGGACGCACAGATACGCAGTATTTT	CASSLRTGRTDTQYF
TRBV5-1	.	.	TRBJ2-3	TGCGCCAGCAGCTTTAGACAGTACACAGATACGCAGTATTTT	CASSFRQYTDTQYF
TRBV7-9	once	.	TRBJ2-5	TGTGCCAGCAGCCCTCGGGAGACCCAGTACTTC	CASSPRETQYF
TRBV29-1	.	TRBD2	TRBJ2-3	TGCAGCGGGACGGGGGGGATTGGTACAGATACGCAGTATTTT	CSGTGGIGTDTQYF
TRBV7-3	.	.	TRBJ1-1	TGTGCCAGCAGCTTAGCGGGGAACACTGAAGCTTTCTTT	CASSLAGNTEAFF
TRBV7-9	once	.	TRBJ1-4	TGTGCCAGCAGCTTAGGCGGGATTGCAACTAATGAAAAACTGTTTTTT	CASSLGGIATNEKLFF
TRBV19	few	.	TRBJ1-2	TGTGCCAGTAGTTTCACAGTTAGCGCATCTGGCTACACCTTC	CASSFTVSASGYTF
TRBV5-4	.	TRBD2	TRBJ2-1	TGTGCCAGCAGCTTTAAGCGGGAGGGCCTTAATGAGCAGTTCTTC	CASSFKREGLNEQFF
TRBV29-1	once	.	TRBJ2-5	TGCAGCGTTGCGTATCAGACCCAGTACTTC	CSVAYQTQYF
TRBV7-2	.	TRBD2	TRBJ2-7	TGTGCCAGCAGCTTAGTAAGCGGGGGGAGTCGCTACTACGAGCAGTACTTC	CASSLVSGGSRYYEQYF
TRBV19	once	.	TRBJ1-1	TGTGCCAGTAGTACCCAGGTGAACGCTGAAGCTTTCTTT	CASSTQVNAEAFF
TRBV7-9	.	TRBD2	TRBJ2-2	TGTGCCAGCAGCTTAGTACTAGCGGAGAACACCGGGGAGCTGTTTTTT	CASSLVLAENTGELFF
TRBV19	.	TRBD2	TRBJ2-7	TGTGCCAGTACCCAAGGACTAGCTTCCTACGAGCAGTACTTC	CASTQGLASYEQYF
TRBV24-1	.	.	TRBJ1-5	TGTGCCACCAGTGGGGACATTTTTAGCAATCAGCCCCAGCATTTT	CATSGDIFSNQPQHF
TRBV7-6	.	.	TRBJ1-6	TGTGCCAGCAGCCCCGACCTGGGGGGAGGGTTGTATAATTCACCCCTCCACTTT	CASSPDLGGGLYNSPLHF
TRBV2	.	TRBD1	TRBJ1-1	TGTGCCAGCAGTGAGGCGGACAGGGGACTCCCTGAAGCTTTCTTT	CASSEADRGLPEAFF
TRBV10-2	.	TRBD2	TRBJ2-6	TGCGCCAGCAGTGAGGGTTCGGGAGGCGTCGGGGCCAACGTCCTGACTTTC	CASSEGSGGVGANVLTF
TRBV10-3	.	.	TRBJ1-6	TGTGCCATCAGACAGGAATATAATTCACCCCTCCACTTT	CAIRQEYNSPLHF
TRBV7-9	.	.	TRBJ2-1	TGTGCCAGCAGCTCTGGTAGGAGCTCCTACAATGAGCAGTTCTTC	CASSSGRSSYNEQFF
TRBV9	.	TRBD1	TRBJ1-2	TGTGCCAGCAGCCGGACAGGGGGTGACTATGGCTACACCTTC	CASSRTGGDYGYTF
TRBV25-1	.	TRBD1	TRBJ1-1	TGTGCCAGCAGTGAACCGACAGGGTCTGGGGGCATGGGCACTGAAGCTTTCTTT	CASSEPTGSGGMGTEAFF
TRBV12-2	.	.	TRBJ2-5	TGTGCAAGTCGCCCATTTAGGGACAGGGGTGTGGAGACCCAGTACTTC	CASRPFRDRGVETQYF
TRBV28	.	TRBD1	TRBJ1-1	TGTGCCAGCAGGCCGGGACAGGGGAACACTGAAGCTTTCTTT	CASRPGQGNTEAFF
TRBV3-1/TRBV3-2	few	.	TRBJ1-2	TGTGCCAGCAGCCGCGGACACGACTATGGCTACACCTTC	CASSRGHDYGYTF
TRBV19	.	TRBD1	TRBJ1-6	TGTGCCAGTAGTATGCCAGGAGGGACAGGGAACTCACCCCTCCACTTT	CASSMPGGTGNSPLHF
TRBV27	.	TRBD1	TRBJ1-2	TGTGCCAGCAGTCCCCTGGACAGGGGGGGTTATGGCTACACCTTC	CASSPLDRGGYGYTF
TRBV6-5	few	.	TRBJ1-2	TGTGCCAGCAGCCCCCCGGGGAGGGCCGATGGCTACACCTTC	CASSPPGRADGYTF
TRBV4-3	once	.	TRBJ1-2	TGCGCCAGCAGCCAAGAGATCCGGAGTCTTTACTATGGCTACACCTTC	CASSQEIRSLYYGYTF
TRBV28	.	.	TRBJ2-3	TGTGCCAGCAGTCGGGAGACGGGCACAGATACGCAGTATTTT	CASSRETGTDTQYF
TRBV3-1/TRBV3-2	.	TRBD2	TRBJ2-1	TGTGCCAGCAGCCAAGAGGGAGAACTAGCGGGAGTTTCGAATGAGCAGTTCTTC	CASSQEGELAGVSNEQFF
TRBV5-1	few	TRBD1	TRBJ1-6	TGCGCCAGCAGCCCACAGGGGCCTGATTCACCCCTCCACTTT	CASSPQGPDSPLHF